This is a list of T cell receptor beta chains from one sample in a study of T-cell memory formation after mild COVID-19. TCRdb reanalysed the 5' RACE reads using MiXCR and keeps one entry per CDR3 protein. The table lists 500,000 to 650,000 distinct CDR3 sequences, 20% to 25% of them singletons, with around 9.2% in the top ten. The sequencing sample was made of PBMCs or a T cell subset sorted from them (not recorded which). Receptors originate from an adult woman who had mild COVID-19 (a few samples of this study predate the infection). Cell type and time point are not known. The CDR3 runs from the conserved cysteine through the conserved F or W. A D gene is named only where the DNA matches it firmly. Rows give clone size only sometimes, using once, few, many, or a class for an expanded clone.

size: few
V: TRBV20-1
J: TRBJ1-2
D: TRBD1
CDR3: CSARGGDRGRGYTF
DNA: TGCAGTGCTAGAGGAGGGGACAGGGGTAGAGGCTACACCTTC

size: once
V: TRBV2
J: TRBJ1-2
D: .
CDR3: CASSENTGKWYGYTF
DNA: TGTGCCAGCAGTGAAAATACAGGGAAATGGTATGGCTACACCTTC

size: .
V: TRBV4-2
J: TRBJ1-1
D: .
CDR3: CASSQAEKTGAEAFF
DNA: TGTGCCAGCAGCCAAGCCGAAAAGACAGGAGCTGAAGCTTTCTTT

size: .
V: TRBV12-3/TRBV12-4
J: TRBJ2-7
D: .
CDR3: CASSFGDRQLSYEQYF
DNA: TGTGCCAGCAGTTTTGGTGATCGGCAGTTGTCGTACGAGCAGTACTTC

size: many
V: TRBV20-1
J: TRBJ2-7
D: TRBD2
CDR3: CSAPTSGSQWPYEQYF
DNA: TGCAGTGCGCCGACTAGCGGGAGCCAGTGGCCCTACGAGCAGTACTTC

size: few
V: TRBV3-1
J: TRBJ2-3
D: TRBD2
CDR3: CASSQVVAGKITDTQYF
DNA: TGTGCCAGCAGCCAAGTTGTAGCGGGGAAAATCACAGATACGCAGTATTTT

size: .
V: TRBV7-3
J: TRBJ2-3
D: TRBD1
CDR3: CASSAYRGRQDTQYF
DNA: TGTGCCAGCAGCGCGTACAGGGGGCGTCAAGATACGCAGTATTTT

size: few
V: TRBV6-2/TRBV6-3
J: TRBJ2-1
D: TRBD2
CDR3: CASSYSLAGGNEQFF
DNA: TGTGCCAGCAGTTACTCCCTAGCGGGAGGCAACGAGCAGTTCTTC

size: .
V: TRBV9
J: TRBJ1-2
D: TRBD1
CDR3: CASSPSTQGADGYTF
DNA: TGTGCCAGCAGCCCGAGCACCCAGGGGGCAGATGGCTACACCTTC

size: .
V: TRBV30
J: TRBJ2-3
D: .
CDR3: CAFSHADTQYF
DNA: TGTGCCTTTTCCCACGCTGATACGCAGTATTTT

size: few
V: TRBV11-2
J: TRBJ2-7
D: TRBD1
CDR3: CASRKTGQTSYEQYF
DNA: TGTGCCAGCAGGAAGACGGGACAGACCTCCTACGAGCAGTACTTC

size: few
V: TRBV15
J: TRBJ2-7
D: TRBD1
CDR3: CATSSIQGIVVEQYF
DNA: TGTGCCACCAGCAGCATACAGGGGATAGTCGTCGAGCAGTACTTC

size: .
V: TRBV7-9
J: TRBJ2-3
D: .
CDR3: CASSGALGFHTDTQYF
DNA: TGTGCCAGCAGCGGAGCCTTAGGGTTTCACACAGATACGCAGTATTTT

size: few
V: TRBV30
J: TRBJ2-7
D: TRBD2
CDR3: CAWSASGARQYF
DNA: TGTGCCTGGAGTGCGAGCGGGGCTCGGCAGTACTTC

size: many
V: TRBV9
J: TRBJ2-1
D: .
CDR3: CASSVAGDYNEQFF
DNA: TGTGCCAGCAGCGTAGCCGGGGACTACAATGAGCAGTTCTTC

size: .
V: TRBV4-2
J: TRBJ1-3
D: .
CDR3: CASSQDRGQTGNTIYF
DNA: TGTGCCAGCAGCCAAGATCGCGGACAGACTGGAAACACCATATATTTT

size: .
V: TRBV6-5
J: TRBJ1-1
D: TRBD1
CDR3: CASSYSRTGTEAFF
DNA: TGTGCCAGCAGTTACTCCAGGACAGGCACTGAAGCTTTCTTT

size: many
V: TRBV12-3/TRBV12-4
J: TRBJ2-4
D: TRBD2
CDR3: CASSKRGGMTKNIQYF
DNA: TGTGCCAGCAGTAAGCGGGGGGGCATGACCAAAAACATTCAGTACTTC

size: few
V: TRBV12-3/TRBV12-4
J: TRBJ1-3
D: .
CDR3: CASRDGQNSGNTIYF
DNA: TGTGCCAGCCGGGATGGACAGAACTCTGGAAACACCATATATTTT

size: .
V: TRBV20-1
J: TRBJ1-1
D: TRBD1
CDR3: CSARLKGQGGQAFF
DNA: TGCAGTGCTAGATTAAAGGGACAGGGGGGGCAAGCTTTCTTT

size: few
V: TRBV28
J: TRBJ1-2
D: .
CDR3: CAVGTDVYGYTF
DNA: TGTGCCGTAGGGACGGACGTCTATGGCTACACCTTC

size: .
V: TRBV6-2/TRBV6-3
J: TRBJ2-1
D: TRBD2
CDR3: CASSYLGGTSNEQFF
DNA: TGTGCCAGCAGTTACTTGGGGGGGACTAGCAATGAGCAGTTCTTC

size: few
V: TRBV29-1
J: TRBJ1-6
D: .
CDR3: CSVLLTGPNSPLHF
DNA: TGCAGCGTTCTACTAACAGGGCCTAATTCACCCCTCCACTTT

size: many
V: TRBV5-8
J: TRBJ2-3
D: TRBD1
CDR3: CASSLGQGLYTQYF
DNA: TGTGCCAGCAGCTTGGGACAGGGGTTATATACGCAGTATTTT

size: .
V: TRBV10-2
J: TRBJ2-3
D: .
CDR3: CASRPGLDTQYF
DNA: TGCGCCAGCAGACCCGGACTAGATACGCAGTATTTT

size: .
V: TRBV18
J: TRBJ2-6
D: .
CDR3: CATWKSGANVLTF
DNA: TGTGCCACCTGGAAGTCTGGGGCCAACGTCCTGACTTTC

size: .
V: TRBV6-6
J: TRBJ1-4
D: TRBD1
CDR3: CASSEAGRTGNEKLFF
DNA: TGTGCCAGCAGTGAAGCCGGAAGGACAGGGAATGAAAAACTGTTTTTT

size: .
V: TRBV24-1
J: TRBJ2-1
D: .
CDR3: CATSDLGRWGEQFF
DNA: TGTGCCACCAGTGATTTGGGAAGGTGGGGTGAGCAGTTCTTC

size: few
V: TRBV12-3/TRBV12-4
J: TRBJ1-2
D: .
CDR3: CASTVSGNYGYTF
DNA: TGTGCCAGCACTGTCAGTGGAAACTATGGCTACACCTTC

size: .
V: TRBV19
J: TRBJ2-1
D: TRBD2
CDR3: CASSIAPLLAGGTREQFF
DNA: TGTGCCAGTAGTATAGCCCCCCTACTAGCGGGGGGGACCCGAGAGCAGTTCTTC

size: few
V: TRBV4-2
J: TRBJ1-4
D: .
CDR3: CASSQDRADATNEKLFF
DNA: TGTGCCAGCAGCCAAGACAGGGCAGATGCAACTAATGAAAAACTGTTTTTT

size: .
V: TRBV20-1
J: TRBJ2-7
D: TRBD1
CDR3: CSAEAGQGYEQYF
DNA: TGCAGTGCTGAGGCGGGACAGGGGTACGAGCAGTACTTC

size: few
V: TRBV5-1
J: TRBJ1-1
D: .
CDR3: CASSSAGADTEAFF
DNA: TGCGCCAGCAGCTCAGCAGGGGCCGACACTGAAGCTTTCTTT

size: .
V: TRBV7-2
J: TRBJ2-2
D: TRBD2
CDR3: CASSTTSGRGGGELFF
DNA: TGTGCCAGCAGCACCACTAGCGGGAGGGGCGGCGGGGAGCTGTTTTTT

size: .
V: TRBV16
J: TRBJ1-2
D: .
CDR3: CASSQGEHYGYTF
DNA: TGTGCCAGCAGCCAAGGGGAACACTATGGCTACACCTTC

size: few
V: TRBV14
J: TRBJ1-1
D: .
CDR3: CASSQALHTEAFF
DNA: TGTGCCAGCAGCCAAGCCCTGCACACTGAAGCTTTCTTT

size: few
V: TRBV6-1
J: TRBJ2-2
D: TRBD2
CDR3: CASSVLAGEDTGELFF
DNA: TGTGCCAGCAGTGTACTAGCGGGAGAGGACACCGGGGAGCTGTTTTTT

size: few
V: TRBV12-3/TRBV12-4
J: TRBJ2-3
D: .
CDR3: CASSFGAALDTQYF
DNA: TGTGCCAGCAGTTTTGGGGCAGCCTTAGATACGCAGTATTTT

size: .
V: TRBV14
J: TRBJ1-2
D: .
CDR3: CASSLLGRPVTGSYGYTF
DNA: TGTGCCAGCAGCCTATTGGGCCGCCCGGTGACCGGGAGCTATGGCTACACCTTC

size: .
V: TRBV10-3
J: TRBJ1-1
D: .
CDR3: CAIRVEIMNTEAFF
DNA: TGTGCCATCAGGGTGGAGATCATGAACACTGAAGCTTTCTTT

size: few
V: TRBV7-2
J: TRBJ2-7
D: .
CDR3: CASSLPSSYEQYF
DNA: TGTGCCAGCAGCTTACCTAGCTCCTACGAGCAGTACTTC

size: .
V: TRBV2
J: TRBJ1-2
D: .
CDR3: CASKVANYGYTF
DNA: TGTGCCAGCAAAGTAGCTAACTATGGCTACACCTTC